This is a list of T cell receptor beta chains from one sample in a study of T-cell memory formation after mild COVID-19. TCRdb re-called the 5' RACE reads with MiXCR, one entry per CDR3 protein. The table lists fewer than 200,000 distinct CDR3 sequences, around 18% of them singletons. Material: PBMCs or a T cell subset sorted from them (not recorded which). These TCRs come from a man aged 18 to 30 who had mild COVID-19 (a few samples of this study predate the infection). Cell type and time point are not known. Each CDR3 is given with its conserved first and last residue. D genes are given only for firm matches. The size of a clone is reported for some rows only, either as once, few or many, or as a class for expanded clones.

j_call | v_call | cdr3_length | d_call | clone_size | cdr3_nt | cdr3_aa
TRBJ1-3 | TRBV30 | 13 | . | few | TGTGCCTGCTCATTGAGCTCTGGAAACACCATATATTTT | CACSLSSGNTIYF
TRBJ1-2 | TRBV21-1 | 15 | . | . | TGTGCCAGCAGCCTGAGGCAGGCGTGTAACTATGGCTACACCTTC | CASSLRQACNYGYTF
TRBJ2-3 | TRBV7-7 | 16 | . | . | TGTGCTAGCAGCTTAGGGACGAATACCCTCACAGATACGCAGTATTTT | CASSLGTNTLTDTQYF
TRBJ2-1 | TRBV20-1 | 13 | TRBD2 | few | TGCAGTGCTAGTCCGGGGGGGTACAATGAGCAGTTCTTC | CSASPGGYNEQFF
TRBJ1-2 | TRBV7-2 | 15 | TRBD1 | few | TGTGCCAGCGTTAGACAGGGAAGTGCGAACTATGGCTACACCTTC | CASVRQGSANYGYTF
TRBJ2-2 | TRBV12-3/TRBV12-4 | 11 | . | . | TGTGCCAGCAGTTTTAGCCGGGAGCTGTTTTTT | CASSFSRELFF
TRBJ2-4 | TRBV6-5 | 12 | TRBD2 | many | TGTGCCAGCAGTGGACTAGATAACATTCAGTACTTC | CASSGLDNIQYF
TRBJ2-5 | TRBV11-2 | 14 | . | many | TGTGCCAGCAGCTTAGACGGACCCTCTCAGACCCAGTACTTC | CASSLDGPSQTQYF
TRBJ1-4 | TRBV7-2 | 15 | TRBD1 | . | TGTGCCAGCAGCCCCCCGGGGACAGGGGTGGGAAAACTGTTTTTT | CASSPPGTGVGKLFF
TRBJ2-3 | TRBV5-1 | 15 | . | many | TGCGCCAGCAGCCCGGGACGGGGGAACACAGATACGCAGTATTTT | CASSPGRGNTDTQYF
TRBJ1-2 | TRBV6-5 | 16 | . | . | TGTGCCAGCAGCAGTATGAGGGGGGCAATTAACTATGGCTACACCTTC | CASSSMRGAINYGYTF
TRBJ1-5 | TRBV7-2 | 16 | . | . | TGTGCCAGCAGCTTATTTCCAGGGGTTGGCAATCAGCCCCAGCATTTT | CASSLFPGVGNQPQHF
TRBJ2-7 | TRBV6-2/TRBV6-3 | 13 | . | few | TGTGCCAGCAGGCCCCATCGACAGTACGAGCAGTACTTC | CASRPHRQYEQYF
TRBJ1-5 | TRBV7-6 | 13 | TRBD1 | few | TGTGCCAGCAGCCCGGGACAGACTCAGCCCCAGCATTTT | CASSPGQTQPQHF
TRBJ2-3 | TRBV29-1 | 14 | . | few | TGCAGCGCCTCCCGACAGGTCCTCGGGGGTACGCAGTATTTT | CSASRQVLGGTQYF
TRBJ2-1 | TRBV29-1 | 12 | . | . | TGCAGCGTTGGGGTAAGGGCGCGTGAGCAGTTCTTC | CSVGVRAREQFF
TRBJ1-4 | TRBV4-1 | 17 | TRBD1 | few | TGCGCCAGCAGCCGACCGGGACAGTCGATACGAGGTGAAAAACTGTTTTTT | CASSRPGQSIRGEKLFF
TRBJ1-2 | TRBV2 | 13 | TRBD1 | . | TGTGCCAGCAGTCGGGACAGGGAGGAGGGCTACACCTTC | CASSRDREEGYTF
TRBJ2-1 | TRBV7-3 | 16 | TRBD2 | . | TGTGCCAGCAGCCCACGACTAAGCGGGGGGGCGAGTGAGCAGTTCTTC | CASSPRLSGGASEQFF
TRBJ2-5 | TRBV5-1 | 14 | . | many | TGCGCCAGCAGCTTGGGCGGCGACGGGGAGACCCAGTACTTC | CASSLGGDGETQYF
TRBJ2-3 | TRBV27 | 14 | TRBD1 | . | TGTGCCAGCACCTTCGGACAGGGCACAGATACGCAGTATTTT | CASTFGQGTDTQYF
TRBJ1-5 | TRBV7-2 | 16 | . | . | TGTGCCAGCAGCTTAGTCGGAGGGGCAGTCAATCAGCCCCAGCATTTT | CASSLVGGAVNQPQHF
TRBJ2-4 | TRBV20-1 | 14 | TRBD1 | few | TGCAGTGCTCGTTCCGGGACAGTACAAAACATTCAGTACTTC | CSARSGTVQNIQYF
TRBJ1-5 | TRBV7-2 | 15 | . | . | TGTGCCAGCAGCCGGGGATTGGGGTCAAGTCAGCCCCAGCATTTT | CASSRGLGSSQPQHF